The sequence of this T cell receptor beta chain was determined in a study of blood T cell repertoires in COVID-19. This CDR3 spans 15 amino acids. Germline CDR1 is LNHDA and CDR2 is SQIVND (reference sequence). V was clipped by 5 bases and J by 6 bases; unmatched bases: 12. Per the original data handling: Reference gene primer amplification gave nucleated cell count estimates. Generated by immunoSEQ multiplex PCR, the TCRdb table keeps only in-frame clones and is missing some. V and J calls and clone size are as listed in that table; D and trimming were resolved from the DNA. The sample lists roughly 100,000 clones, around nine tenths seen once, with under 3.5% in the top ten.

The rearrangement links TRBV19 to TRBJ1-2; 7 bases match TRBD1. This clonotype was sampled from a woman in her 70s with acute or convalescent COVID-19. Sequenced: peripheral blood. The CDR3 DNA follows: TGTGCCAGTAGTCCCACAGGGGACTTATGGAATGGCTACACCTTC. Its translation: CASSPTGDLWNGYTF.